This T cell receptor (beta chain) was profiled in a study of blood T cell repertoires in COVID-19. Turning to the study itself: From the United States, Italy and Spain came samples of acute and convalescent COVID-19. Sample material is recorded as cDNA or gDNA derived from T cells, B-cell-depleted T cells, or PBMCs.

CDR3 length: 16 residues. CDR1 is WSHSY, CDR2 SAAADI, per germline. The J segment lost 2 bases and the V segment lost 6 bases, leaving 7 bases of the junction unmatched. As handled by the study authors: Amplified reference gene primers provided the basis for estimating nucleated cell counts. This table comes from immunoSEQ multiplex PCR, and its TCRdb copy is limited to in-frame clones, with some not included. The DNA gave D and trimming, while V, J and clone size come from that table. The sample shows tens of thousands of clones, around 89% of them seen only once. This TCR derives from a human donor in a cohort sampled during active COVID-19. Material: peripheral blood. The rearrangement links TRBV10-2 to TRBJ2-7, with 13 bases fitting TRBD2. The DNA of the CDR3 is TGCGCCAGCAGCCCGGGACTAGCGGGACCAACCTACGAGCAGTACTTC. It specifies CASSPGLAGPTYEQYF.